The source of this T cell receptor beta chain is a study of cytomegalovirus exposure and HLA in healthy donors. From germline, CDR1 is MNHEY and CDR2 SVGAGI. This CDR3 region has 15 residues. Trimming cost V 0 bases and J 2 bases, with 11 bases left between them. PCR used 60 Vbeta primers and 13 Jbeta primers. Repertoires were generated with immunoSEQ multiplex PCR, while TCRdb's copy carries only in-frame clones and drops some. Of approximately 180,000 clones listed, 70% to 90% are singletons. The TCR comes from a woman aged 25 to 39 in good health and CMV-seronegative. Sequenced input: PBMCs. The J gene is TRBJ2-7, the V gene TRBV6-5, with a tentative D call TRBD1 (5 bases). The DNA of the CDR3 is TGTGCCAGCAGTTACTCGAGGTGGGGCACCTACGAGCAGTACTTC. Its translation is CASSYSRWGTYEQYF.